This T cell receptor beta chain was recovered during a study of T cell responses to AZD1222 COVID-19 vaccine. Points from the study as a whole: Donor demographics were predominantly white British with a female majority; clonal diversity may be underestimated. Spike regions recognized by vaccine-associated CD4 TCRs spanned the protein, led by 160-218 and 743-854.

There are 14 residues in the CDR3. V lost 4 bases and J lost 0, with 8 bases in between. Germline loops: CDR1 SGHNT, CDR2 YYREEE (reference sequence). TCRdb's table, derived via immunoSEQ multiplex PCR, lists solely in-frame clones and lacks some. The sample records some 120,000 clones, 70% to 90% being singletons. About this clone: Antigen specificity is unknown.

This TCR came from an adult in good health. Sequencing was performed on peripheral blood, taken on day 0 of AZD1222 vaccination. V and J are TRBV5-4 and TRBJ1-3; TRBD1 might be the D (6 bases). CDR3 nucleotides: TGTGCCAGCAGCCAGGACAGCTCTGGAAACACCATATATTTT. It encodes CASSQDSSGNTIYF.